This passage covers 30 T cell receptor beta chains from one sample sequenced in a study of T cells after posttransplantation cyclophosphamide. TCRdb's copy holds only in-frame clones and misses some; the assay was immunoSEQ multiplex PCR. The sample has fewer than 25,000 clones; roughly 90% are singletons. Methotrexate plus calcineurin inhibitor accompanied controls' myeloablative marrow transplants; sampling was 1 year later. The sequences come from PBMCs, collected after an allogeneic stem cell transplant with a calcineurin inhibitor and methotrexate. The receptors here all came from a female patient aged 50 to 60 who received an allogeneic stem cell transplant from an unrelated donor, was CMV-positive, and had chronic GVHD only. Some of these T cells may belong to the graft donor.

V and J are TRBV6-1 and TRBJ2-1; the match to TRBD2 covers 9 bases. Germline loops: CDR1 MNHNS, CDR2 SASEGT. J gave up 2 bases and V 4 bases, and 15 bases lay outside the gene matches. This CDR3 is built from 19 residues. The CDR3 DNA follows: TGTGCCAGCAGTGTTGAGCCGGGACTAGCTGAAATTACCTACAATGAGCAGTTCTTC. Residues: CASSVEPGLAEITYNEQFF.

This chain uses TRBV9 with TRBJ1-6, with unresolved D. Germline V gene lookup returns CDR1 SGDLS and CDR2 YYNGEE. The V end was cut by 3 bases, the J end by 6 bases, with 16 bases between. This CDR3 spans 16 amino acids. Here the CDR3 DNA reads TGTGCCAGCAGCGGGGGAAGTGGGAGGGTTAATTCACCCCTCCACTTT. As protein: CASSGGSGRVNSPLHF. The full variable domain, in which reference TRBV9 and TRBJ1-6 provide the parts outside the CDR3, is DSGVTQTPKHLITATGQRVTLRCSPRSGDLSVYWYQQSLDQGLQFLIQYYNGEERAKGNILERFSAQQFPDLHSELNLSSLELGDSALYFCASSGGSGRVNSPLHFGNGTRLTVT.

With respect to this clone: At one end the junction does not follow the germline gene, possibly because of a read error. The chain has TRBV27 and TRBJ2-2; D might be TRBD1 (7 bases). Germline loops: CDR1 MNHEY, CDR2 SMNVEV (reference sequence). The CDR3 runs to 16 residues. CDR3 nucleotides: TGTGCCAGCAGTTCCTCGCGGCGGGAAGGGGGCGGGGAGCTGTTCTTT. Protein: CASSSSRREGGGELFF.

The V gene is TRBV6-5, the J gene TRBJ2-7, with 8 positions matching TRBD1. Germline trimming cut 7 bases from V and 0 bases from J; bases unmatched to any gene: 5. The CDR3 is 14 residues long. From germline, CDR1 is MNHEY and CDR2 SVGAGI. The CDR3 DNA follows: TGTGCCAGCAACCAAGACAGGGGCTCCTACGAGCAGTACTTC. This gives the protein CASNQDRGSYEQYF.

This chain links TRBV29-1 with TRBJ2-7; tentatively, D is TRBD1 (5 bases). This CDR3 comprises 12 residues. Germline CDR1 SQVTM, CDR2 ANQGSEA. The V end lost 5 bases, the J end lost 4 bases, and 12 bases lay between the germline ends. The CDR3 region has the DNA TGCAGCGTTCAGACAGTTACTTACGAGCAGTACTTC. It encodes CSVQTVTYEQYF.

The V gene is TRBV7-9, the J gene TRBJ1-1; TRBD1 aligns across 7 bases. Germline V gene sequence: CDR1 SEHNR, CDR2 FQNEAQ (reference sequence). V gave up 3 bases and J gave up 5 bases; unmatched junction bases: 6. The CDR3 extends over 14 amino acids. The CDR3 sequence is CASSLGNRGTEAFF. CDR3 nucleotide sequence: TGTGCCAGCAGCTTGGGAAACAGGGGAACTGAAGCTTTCTTT.

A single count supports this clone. This chain's CDR3 is CASSISVSPRGNEQFF. CDR3 sequence (DNA): TGTGCCAGTAGTATTAGTGTTTCCCCCAGGGGCAATGAGCAGTTCTTC. The V call is TRBV19, the J call TRBJ2-1; D possibly corresponds to TRBD1 (6 bases). Germline CDR1 reads LNHDA; CDR2 reads SQIVND (reference sequence). Trimming shortened V by 3 bases and J by 6 bases, and 18 bases separated the two germline ends. This CDR3 is 16 amino acids long. Full variable domain (missing parts from reference TRBV19 and TRBJ2-1): DGGITQSPKYLFRKEGQNVTLSCEQNLNHDAMYWYRQDPGQGLRLIYYSQIVNDFQKGDIAEGYSVSREKKESFPLTVTSAQKNPTAFYLCASSISVSPRGNEQFFGPGTRLTVL.

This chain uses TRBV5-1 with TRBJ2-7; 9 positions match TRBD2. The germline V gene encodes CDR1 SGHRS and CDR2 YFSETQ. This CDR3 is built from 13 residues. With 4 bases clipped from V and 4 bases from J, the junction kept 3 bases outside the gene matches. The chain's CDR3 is CASSISGSYEQYF. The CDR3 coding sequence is TGCGCCAGCAGCATTAGCGGGAGTTACGAGCAGTACTTC. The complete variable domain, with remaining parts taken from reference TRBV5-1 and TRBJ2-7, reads KAGVTQTPRYLIKTRGQQVTLSCSPISGHRSVSWYQQTPGQGLQFLFEYFSETQRNKGNFPGRFSGRQFSNSRSEMNVSTLELGDSALYLCASSISGSYEQYFGPGTRLTVT.

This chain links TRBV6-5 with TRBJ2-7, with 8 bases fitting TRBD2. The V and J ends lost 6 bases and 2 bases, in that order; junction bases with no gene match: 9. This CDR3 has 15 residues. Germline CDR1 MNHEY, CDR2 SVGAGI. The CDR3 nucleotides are TGTGCCAGCAGCCGCGGGGAGCGGGGGCCCTACGAGCAGTACTTC. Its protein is CASSRGERGPYEQYF.

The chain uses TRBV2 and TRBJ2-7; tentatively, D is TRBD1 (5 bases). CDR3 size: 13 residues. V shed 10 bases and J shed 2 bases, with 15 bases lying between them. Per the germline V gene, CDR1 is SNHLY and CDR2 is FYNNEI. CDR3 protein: CATKKAGTYEQYF. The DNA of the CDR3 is TGTGCCACCAAAAAGGCAGGGACCTACGAGCAGTACTTC.

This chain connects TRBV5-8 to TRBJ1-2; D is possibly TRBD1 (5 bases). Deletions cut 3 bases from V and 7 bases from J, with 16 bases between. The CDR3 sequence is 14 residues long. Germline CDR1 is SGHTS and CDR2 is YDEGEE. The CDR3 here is CASSYGRGSSGYTF. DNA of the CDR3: TGTGCCAGCAGCTACGGGAGGGGCTCGAGTGGCTACACCTTC.

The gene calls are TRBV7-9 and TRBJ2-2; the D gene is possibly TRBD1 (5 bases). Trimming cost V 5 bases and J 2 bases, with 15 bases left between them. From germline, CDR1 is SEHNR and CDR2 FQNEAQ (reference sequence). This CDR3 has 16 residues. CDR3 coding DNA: TGTGCCAGCAGCGGTTTAGTCAGGGATAACACCGGGGAGCTGTTTTTT. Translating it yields CASSGLVRDNTGELFF.

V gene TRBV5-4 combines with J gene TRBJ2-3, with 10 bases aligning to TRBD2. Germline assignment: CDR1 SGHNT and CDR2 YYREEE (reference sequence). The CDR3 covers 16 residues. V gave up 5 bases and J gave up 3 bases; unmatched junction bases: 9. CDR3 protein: CASSLQAGGLTDTQYF. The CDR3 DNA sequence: TGTGCCAGCAGTTTACAAGCGGGAGGGCTGACAGATACGCAGTATTTT.

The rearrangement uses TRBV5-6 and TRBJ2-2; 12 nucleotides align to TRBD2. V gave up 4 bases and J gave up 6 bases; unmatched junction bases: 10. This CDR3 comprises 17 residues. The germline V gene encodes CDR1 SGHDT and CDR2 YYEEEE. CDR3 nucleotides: TGTGCCAGCAGCCCGGTCGGCCTAGCGGGAGGGCCCGGGGAGCTGTTTTTT. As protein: CASSPVGLAGGPGELFF.

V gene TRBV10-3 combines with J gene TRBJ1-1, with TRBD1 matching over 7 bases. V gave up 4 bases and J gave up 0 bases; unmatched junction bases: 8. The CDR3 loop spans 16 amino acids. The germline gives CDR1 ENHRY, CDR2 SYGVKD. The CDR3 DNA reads TGTGCCATCAGTGCGATCCCGGGACAGTTGAACACTGAAGCTTTCTTT. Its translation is CAISAIPGQLNTEAFF.

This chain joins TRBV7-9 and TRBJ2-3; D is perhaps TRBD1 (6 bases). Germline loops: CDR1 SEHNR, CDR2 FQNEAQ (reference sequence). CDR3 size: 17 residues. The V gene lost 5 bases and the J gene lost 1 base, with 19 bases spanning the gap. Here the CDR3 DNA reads TGTGCCAGCAGCCCTATAGGGGGAAGAGGTGGCACAGATACGCAGTATTTT. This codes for CASSPIGGRGGTDTQYF.

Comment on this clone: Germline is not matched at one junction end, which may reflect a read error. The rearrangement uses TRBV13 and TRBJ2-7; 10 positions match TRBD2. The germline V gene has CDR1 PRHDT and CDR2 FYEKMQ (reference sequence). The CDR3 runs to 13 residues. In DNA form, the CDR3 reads TGTGCCAGCTCGGCTAGCGGGAGCTACGAGCGGTACTTC. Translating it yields CASSASGSYERYF.

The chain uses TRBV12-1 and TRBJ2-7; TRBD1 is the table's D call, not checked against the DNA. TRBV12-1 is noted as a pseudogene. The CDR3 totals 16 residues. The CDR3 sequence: CASSFGGQGPSYEQYF. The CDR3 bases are TGTGCCAGCAGCTTTGGGGGACAGGGGCCGTCCTACGAGCAGTACTTC.

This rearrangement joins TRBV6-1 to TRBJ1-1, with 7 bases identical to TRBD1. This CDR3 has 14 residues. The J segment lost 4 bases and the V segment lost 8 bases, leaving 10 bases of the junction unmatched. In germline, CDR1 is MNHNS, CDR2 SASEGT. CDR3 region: CASGGQTLLTEAFF. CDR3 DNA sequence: TGTGCCAGCGGGGGACAGACCTTGCTCACTGAAGCTTTCTTT.

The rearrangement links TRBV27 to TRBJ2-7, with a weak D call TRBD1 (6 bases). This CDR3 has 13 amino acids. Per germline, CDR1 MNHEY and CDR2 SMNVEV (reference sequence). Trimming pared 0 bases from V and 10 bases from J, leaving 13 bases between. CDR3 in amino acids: CASSLSGVGTQYF. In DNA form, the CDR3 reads TGTGCCAGCAGTTTATCGGGTGTAGGGACACAGTACTTC.

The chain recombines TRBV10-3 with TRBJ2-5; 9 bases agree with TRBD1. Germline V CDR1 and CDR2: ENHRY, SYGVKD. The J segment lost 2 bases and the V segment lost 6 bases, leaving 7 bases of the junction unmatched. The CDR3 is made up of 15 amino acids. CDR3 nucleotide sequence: TGTGCCATCAGAAAAACCGACAGGGGGCAAGAGACCCAGTACTTC. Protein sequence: CAIRKTDRGQETQYF.

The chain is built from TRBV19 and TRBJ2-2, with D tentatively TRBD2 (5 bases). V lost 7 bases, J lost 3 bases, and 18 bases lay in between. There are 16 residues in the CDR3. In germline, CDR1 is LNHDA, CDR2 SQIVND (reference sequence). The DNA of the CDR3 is TGTGCCAGTATGGGGAGACAAATAAGACACACCGGGGAGCTGTTTTTT. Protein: CASMGRQIRHTGELFF. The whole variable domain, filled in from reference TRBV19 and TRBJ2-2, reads DGGITQSPKYLFRKEGQNVTLSCEQNLNHDAMYWYRQDPGQGLRLIYYSQIVNDFQKGDIAEGYSVSREKKESFPLTVTSAQKNPTAFYLCASMGRQIRHTGELFFGEGSRLTVL.

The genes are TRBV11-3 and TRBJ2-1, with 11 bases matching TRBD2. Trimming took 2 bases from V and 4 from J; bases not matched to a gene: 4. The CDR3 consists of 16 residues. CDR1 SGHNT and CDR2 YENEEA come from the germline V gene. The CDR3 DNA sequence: TGTGCCAGCAGCTTACCTCTAGCGGGAGGATACAATGAGCAGTTCTTC. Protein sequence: CASSLPLAGGYNEQFF. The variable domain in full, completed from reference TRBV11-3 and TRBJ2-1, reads EAGVVQSPRYKIIEKKQPVAFWCNPISGHNTLYWYLQNLGQGPELLIRYENEEAVDDSQLPKDRFSAERLKGVDSTLKIQPAELGDSAVYLCASSLPLAGGYNEQFFGPGTRLTVL.

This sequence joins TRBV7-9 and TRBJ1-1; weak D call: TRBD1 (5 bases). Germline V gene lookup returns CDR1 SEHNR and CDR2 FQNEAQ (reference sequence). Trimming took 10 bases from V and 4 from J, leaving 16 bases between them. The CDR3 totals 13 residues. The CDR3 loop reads CAIDRGDGTEAFF. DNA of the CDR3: TGTGCCATCGACCGGGGGGATGGCACTGAAGCTTTCTTT.

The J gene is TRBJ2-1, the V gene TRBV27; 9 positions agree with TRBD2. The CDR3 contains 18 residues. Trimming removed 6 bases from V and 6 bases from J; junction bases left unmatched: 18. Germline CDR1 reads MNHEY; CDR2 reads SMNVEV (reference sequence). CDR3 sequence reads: CASSLHGIAGAGGNEQFF. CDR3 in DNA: TGTGCCAGCAGCCTTCATGGGATAGCGGGGGCCGGGGGCAATGAGCAGTTCTTC.

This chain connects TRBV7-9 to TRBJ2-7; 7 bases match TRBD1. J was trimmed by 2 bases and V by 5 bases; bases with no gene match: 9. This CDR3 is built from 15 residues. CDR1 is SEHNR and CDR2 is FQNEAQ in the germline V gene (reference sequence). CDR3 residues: CASSSPQGTAYEQYF. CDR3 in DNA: TGTGCCAGCAGCAGTCCACAGGGGACAGCCTACGAGCAGTACTTC.

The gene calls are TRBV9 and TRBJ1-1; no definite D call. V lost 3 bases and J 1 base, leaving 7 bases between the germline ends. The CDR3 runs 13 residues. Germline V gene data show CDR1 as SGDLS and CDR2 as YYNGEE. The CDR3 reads CASSDPGNTEAFF. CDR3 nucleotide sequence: TGTGCCAGCAGCGACCCAGGGAACACTGAAGCTTTCTTT.

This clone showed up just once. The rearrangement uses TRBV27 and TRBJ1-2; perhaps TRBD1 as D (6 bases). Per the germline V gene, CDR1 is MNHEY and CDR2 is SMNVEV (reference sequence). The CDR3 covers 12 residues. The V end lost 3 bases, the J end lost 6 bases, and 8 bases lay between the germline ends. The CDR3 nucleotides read TGTGCCAGCAGTTTGACAGGTCATGGCTACACCTTC. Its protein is CASSLTGHGYTF.

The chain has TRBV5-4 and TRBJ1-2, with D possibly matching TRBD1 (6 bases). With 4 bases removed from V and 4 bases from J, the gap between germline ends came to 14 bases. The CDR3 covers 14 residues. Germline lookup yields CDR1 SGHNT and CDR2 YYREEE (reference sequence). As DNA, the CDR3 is TGTGCCAGCAGCCACCAAAGGGGGAGCTATGGCTACACCTTC. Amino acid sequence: CASSHQRGSYGYTF.

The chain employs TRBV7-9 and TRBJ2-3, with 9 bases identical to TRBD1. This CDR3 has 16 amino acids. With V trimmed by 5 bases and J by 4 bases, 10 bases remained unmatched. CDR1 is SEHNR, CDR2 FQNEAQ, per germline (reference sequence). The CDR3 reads CASSPRTGGFADTQYF. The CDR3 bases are TGTGCCAGCAGCCCCCGAACAGGGGGCTTCGCAGATACGCAGTATTTT.